This record looks at one T cell receptor beta chain sequence and its context. The sample originates from a study of T-cell reconstitution after alpha-beta-depleted transplantation in children. Germline CDR1 and CDR2: KGHDR and SFDVKD. This CDR3 contains 12 residues. Trimming left V 4 bases short and J 5 bases short, with 8 bases between. Unique molecular identifiers featured in how the TCRbeta library was prepared. One entry per CDR3 protein, called by TCRdb with MiXCR from the PCR reads. The sample lists 490,000 or so distinct CDR3 sequences, about an eighth occurring once. The chain recombines TRBV24-1 with TRBJ2-7; D remains ambiguous. The sample consisted of PBMCs from the stem cell graft donor, taken from the stem cell graft. This TCR derives from a human donor who donated a stem cell graft to a child with combined immunodeficiency. The CDR3: CATSDPGHEQYF. The CDR3, as DNA: TGTGCCACCAGTGACCCGGGCCACGAGCAGTACTTC.